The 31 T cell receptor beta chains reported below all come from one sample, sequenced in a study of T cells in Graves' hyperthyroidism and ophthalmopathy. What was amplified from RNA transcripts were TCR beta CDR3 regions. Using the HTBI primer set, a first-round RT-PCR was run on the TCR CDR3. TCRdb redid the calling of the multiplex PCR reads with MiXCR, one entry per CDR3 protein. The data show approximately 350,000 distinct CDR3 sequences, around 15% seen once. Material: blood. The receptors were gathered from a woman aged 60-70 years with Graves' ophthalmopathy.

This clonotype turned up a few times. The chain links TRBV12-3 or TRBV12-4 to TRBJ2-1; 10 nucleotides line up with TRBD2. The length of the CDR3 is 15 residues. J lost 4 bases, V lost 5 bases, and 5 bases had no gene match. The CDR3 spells CASSGGLARYNEQFF. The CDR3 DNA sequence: TGTGCCAGCAGTGGGGGACTAGCGAGGTACAATGAGCAGTTCTTC.

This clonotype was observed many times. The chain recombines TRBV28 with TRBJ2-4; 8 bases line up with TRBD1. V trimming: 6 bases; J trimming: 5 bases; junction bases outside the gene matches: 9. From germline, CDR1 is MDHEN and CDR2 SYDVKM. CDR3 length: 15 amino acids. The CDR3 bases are TGTGCCAGCAGCCTCCAGGGGGCCGGCGAAAACATTCAGTACTTC. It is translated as CASSLQGAGENIQYF. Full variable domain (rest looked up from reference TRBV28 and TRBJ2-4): DVKVTQSSRYLVKRTGEKVFLECVQDMDHENMFWYRQDPGLGLRLIYFSYDVKMKEKGDIPEGYSVSREKKERFSLILESASTNQTSMYLCASSLQGAGENIQYFGAGTRLSVL.

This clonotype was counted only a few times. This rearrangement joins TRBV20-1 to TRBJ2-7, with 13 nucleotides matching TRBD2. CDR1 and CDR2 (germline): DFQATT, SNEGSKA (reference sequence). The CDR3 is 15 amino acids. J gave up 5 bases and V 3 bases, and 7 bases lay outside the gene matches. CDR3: CSASQTSGRKNEQYF. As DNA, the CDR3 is TGCAGTGCTAGTCAGACTAGCGGGAGGAAGAACGAGCAGTACTTC.

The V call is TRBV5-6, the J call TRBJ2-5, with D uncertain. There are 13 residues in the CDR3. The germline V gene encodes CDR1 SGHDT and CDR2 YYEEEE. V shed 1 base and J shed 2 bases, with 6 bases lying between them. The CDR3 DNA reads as TGTGCCAGCAGCTTGAAGATACAAGAGACCCAGTACTTC. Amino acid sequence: CASSLKIQETQYF.

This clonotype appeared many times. CDR3 protein: CASSPGLAGGPLSYEQYF. CDR3 nucleotides: TGTGCCAGCAGTCCCGGACTAGCGGGAGGGCCACTCTCCTACGAGCAGTACTTC. The rearrangement joins TRBV6-1 to TRBJ2-7; the match to TRBD2 covers 15 bases. The CDR3 spans 18 residues. Looked up from germline, CDR1 is MNHNS and CDR2 is SASEGT. V lost 5 bases, J lost 0 bases, and 8 bases stayed unmatched.

The CDR3 here is CASSHRGGGSYEQYF. Here the CDR3 DNA reads TGTGCCAGCAGCCATCGAGGGGGGGGCTCCTACGAGCAGTACTTC. The rearrangement links TRBV3-1 to TRBJ2-7; a possible D gene is TRBD2 (7 bases). The germline gives CDR1 LGHDT, CDR2 YNNKEL (reference sequence). The CDR3 totals 15 residues. V was clipped by 3 bases and J by 0 bases, with 12 bases between them.

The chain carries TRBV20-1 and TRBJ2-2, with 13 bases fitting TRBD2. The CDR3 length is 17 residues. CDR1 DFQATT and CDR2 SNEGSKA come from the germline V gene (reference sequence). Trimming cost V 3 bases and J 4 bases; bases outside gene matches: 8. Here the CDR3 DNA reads TGCAGTGCTAGTTGGACTAGCGGGAGTCGTGGCACCGGGGAGCTGTTTTTT. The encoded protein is CSASWTSGSRGTGELFF.

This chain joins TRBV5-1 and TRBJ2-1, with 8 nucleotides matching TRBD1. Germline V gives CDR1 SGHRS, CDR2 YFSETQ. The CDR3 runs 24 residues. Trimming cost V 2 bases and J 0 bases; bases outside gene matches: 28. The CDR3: CASSLPQGQTPGQAVRGSYNEQFF. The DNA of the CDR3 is TGCGCCAGCAGCTTACCACAGGGGCAGACCCCGGGACAGGCAGTTCGTGGCTCCTACAATGAGCAGTTCTTC.

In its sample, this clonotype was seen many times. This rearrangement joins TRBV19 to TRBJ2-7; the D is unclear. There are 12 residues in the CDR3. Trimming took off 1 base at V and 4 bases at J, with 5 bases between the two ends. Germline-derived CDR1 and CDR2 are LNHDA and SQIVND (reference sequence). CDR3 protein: CASSIVGYEQYF. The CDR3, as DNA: TGTGCCAGTAGTATAGTGGGGTACGAGCAGTACTTC.

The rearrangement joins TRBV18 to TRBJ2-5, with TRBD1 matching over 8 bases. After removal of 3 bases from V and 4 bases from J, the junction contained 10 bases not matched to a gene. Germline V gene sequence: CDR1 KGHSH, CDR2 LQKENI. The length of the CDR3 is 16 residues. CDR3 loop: CASSPFPGQGGETQYF. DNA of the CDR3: TGTGCCAGCTCACCTTTTCCCGGACAGGGAGGAGAGACCCAGTACTTC. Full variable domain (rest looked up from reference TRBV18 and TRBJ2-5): NAGVMQNPRHLVRRRGQEARLRCSPMKGHSHVYWYRQLPEEGLKFMVYLQKENIIDESGMPKERFSAEFPKEGPSILRIQQVVRGDSAAYFCASSPFPGQGGETQYFGPGTRLLVL.

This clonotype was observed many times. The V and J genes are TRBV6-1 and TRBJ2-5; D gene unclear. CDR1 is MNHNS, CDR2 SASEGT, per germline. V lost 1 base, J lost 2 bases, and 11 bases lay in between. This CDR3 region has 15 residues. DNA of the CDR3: TGTGCCAGCAGTGAAGATAGGTTGACACAAGAGACCCAGTACTTC. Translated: CASSEDRLTQETQYF.

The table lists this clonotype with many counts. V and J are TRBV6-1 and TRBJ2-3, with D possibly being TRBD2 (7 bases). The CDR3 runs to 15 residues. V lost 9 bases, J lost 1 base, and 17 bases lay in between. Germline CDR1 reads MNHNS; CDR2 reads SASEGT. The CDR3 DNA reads TGTGCCAGACTCACTAGGGGGGGAGGCACAGATACGCAGTATTTT. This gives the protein CARLTRGGGTDTQYF.

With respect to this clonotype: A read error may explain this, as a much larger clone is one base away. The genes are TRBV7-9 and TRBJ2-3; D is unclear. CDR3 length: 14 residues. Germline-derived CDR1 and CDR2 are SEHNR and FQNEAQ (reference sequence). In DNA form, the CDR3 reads TGTGCCGGCAGCCCAGCCCCCGGCACAGATACGCAGTATTTT. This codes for CAGSPAPGTDTQYF.

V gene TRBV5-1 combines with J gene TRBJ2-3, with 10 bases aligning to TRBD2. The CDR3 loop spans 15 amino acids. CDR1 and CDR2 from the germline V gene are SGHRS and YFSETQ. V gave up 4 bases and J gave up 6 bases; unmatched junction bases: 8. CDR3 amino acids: CASSPLAGVGDTQYF. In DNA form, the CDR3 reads TGCGCCAGCAGCCCGCTAGCGGGGGTAGGGGATACGCAGTATTTT.

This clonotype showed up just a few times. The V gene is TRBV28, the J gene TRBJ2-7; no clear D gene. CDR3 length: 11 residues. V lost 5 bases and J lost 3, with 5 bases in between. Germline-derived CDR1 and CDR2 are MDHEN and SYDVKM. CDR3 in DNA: TGTGCCAGCAGTGCCTACTACGAGCAGTACTTC. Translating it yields CASSAYYEQYF.

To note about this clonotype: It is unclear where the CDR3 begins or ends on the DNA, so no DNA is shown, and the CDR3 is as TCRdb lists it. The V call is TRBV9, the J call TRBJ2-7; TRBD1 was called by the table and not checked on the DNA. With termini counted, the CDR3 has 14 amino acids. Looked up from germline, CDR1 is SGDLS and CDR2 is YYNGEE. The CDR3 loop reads CASSVGQGAWGRYF.

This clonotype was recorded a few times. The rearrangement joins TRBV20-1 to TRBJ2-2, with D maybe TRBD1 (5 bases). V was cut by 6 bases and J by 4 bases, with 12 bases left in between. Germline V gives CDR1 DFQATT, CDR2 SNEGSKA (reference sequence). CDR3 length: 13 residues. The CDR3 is CSAPPRGTGELFF. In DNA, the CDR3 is TGCAGTGCCCCCCCTAGGGGCACCGGGGAGCTGTTTTTT.

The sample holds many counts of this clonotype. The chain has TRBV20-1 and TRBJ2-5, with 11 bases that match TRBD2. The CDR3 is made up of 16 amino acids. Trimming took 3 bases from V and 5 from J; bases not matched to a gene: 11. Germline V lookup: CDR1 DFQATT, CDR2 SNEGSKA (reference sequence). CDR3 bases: TGCAGTGCTAGGATTAATAGCGGGAGGGCCCGGGAGACCCAGTACTTC. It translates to CSARINSGRARETQYF.

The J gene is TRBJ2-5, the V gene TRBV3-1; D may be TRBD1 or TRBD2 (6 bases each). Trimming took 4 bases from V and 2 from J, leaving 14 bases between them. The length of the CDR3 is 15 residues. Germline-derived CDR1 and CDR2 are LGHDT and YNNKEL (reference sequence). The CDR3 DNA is TGTGCCAGCAGCCTCGGGGCGGGACAACAAGAGACCCAGTACTTC. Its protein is CASSLGAGQQETQYF.

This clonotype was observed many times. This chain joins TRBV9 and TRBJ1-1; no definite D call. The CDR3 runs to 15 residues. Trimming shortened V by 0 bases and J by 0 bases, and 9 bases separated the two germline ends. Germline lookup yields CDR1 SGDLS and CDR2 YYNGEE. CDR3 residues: CASSVAPDMNTEAFF. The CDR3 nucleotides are TGTGCCAGCAGCGTAGCGCCAGACATGAACACTGAAGCTTTCTTT.

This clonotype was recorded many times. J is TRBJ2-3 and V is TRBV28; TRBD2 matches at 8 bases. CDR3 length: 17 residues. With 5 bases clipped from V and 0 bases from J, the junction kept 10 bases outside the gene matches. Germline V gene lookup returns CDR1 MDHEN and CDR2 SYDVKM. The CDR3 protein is CASSLRWSGSSTDTQYF. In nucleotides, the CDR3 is TGTGCCAGCAGTCTTCGTTGGAGCGGGAGTAGCACAGATACGCAGTATTTT.

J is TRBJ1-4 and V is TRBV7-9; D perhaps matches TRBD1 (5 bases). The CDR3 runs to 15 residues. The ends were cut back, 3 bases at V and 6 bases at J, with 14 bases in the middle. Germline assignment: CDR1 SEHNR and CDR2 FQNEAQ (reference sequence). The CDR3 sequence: CASSFMEDIDEKLFF. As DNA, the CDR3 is TGTGCCAGCAGCTTTATGGAGGACATAGATGAAAAACTGTTTTTT.

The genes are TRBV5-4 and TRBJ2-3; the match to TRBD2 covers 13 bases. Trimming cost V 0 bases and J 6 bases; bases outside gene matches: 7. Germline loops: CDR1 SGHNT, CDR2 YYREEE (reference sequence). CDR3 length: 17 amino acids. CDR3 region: CASSLARTSGSEDTQYF. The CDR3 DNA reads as TGTGCCAGCAGCTTGGCGAGGACTAGCGGGAGCGAGGATACGCAGTATTTT.

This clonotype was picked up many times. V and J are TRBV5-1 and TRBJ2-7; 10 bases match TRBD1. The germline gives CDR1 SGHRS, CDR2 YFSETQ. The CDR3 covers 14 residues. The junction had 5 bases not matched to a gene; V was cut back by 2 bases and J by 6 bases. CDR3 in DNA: TGCGCCAGCAGCTTTCGGGACAGGGGTCCCGAGCAGTACTTC. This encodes CASSFRDRGPEQYF.

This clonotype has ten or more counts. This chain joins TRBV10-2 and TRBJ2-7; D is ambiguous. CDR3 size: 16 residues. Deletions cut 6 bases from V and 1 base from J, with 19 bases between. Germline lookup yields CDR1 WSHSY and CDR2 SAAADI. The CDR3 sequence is CASRRSSSPDSYEQYF. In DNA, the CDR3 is TGCGCCAGCAGAAGGAGCTCCTCTCCAGATTCCTACGAGCAGTACTTC.

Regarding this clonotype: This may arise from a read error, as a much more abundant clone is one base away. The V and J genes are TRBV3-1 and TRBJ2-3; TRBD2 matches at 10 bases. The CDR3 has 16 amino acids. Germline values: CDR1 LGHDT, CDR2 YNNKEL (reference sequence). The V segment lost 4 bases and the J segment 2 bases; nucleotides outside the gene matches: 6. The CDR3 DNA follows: TGTGCCAGCAGCCCCAACGGGACTAGCGCCACAGATACGCAGTATTTT. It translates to CASSPNGTSATDTQYF.

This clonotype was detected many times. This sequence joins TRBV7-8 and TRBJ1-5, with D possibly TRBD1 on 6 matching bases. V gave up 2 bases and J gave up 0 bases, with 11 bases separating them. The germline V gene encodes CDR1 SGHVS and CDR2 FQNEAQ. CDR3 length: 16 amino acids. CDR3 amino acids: CASSLLGGYSNQPQHF. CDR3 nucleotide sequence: TGTGCCAGCAGCTTATTAGGGGGTTATAGCAATCAGCCCCAGCATTTT. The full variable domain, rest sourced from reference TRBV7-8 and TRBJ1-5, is GAGVSQSPRYKVAKRGQDVALRCDPISGHVSLFWYQQALGQGPEFLTYFQNEAQLDKSGLPSDRFFAERPEGSVSTLKIQRTQQEDSAVYLCASSLLGGYSNQPQHFGDGTRLSIL.

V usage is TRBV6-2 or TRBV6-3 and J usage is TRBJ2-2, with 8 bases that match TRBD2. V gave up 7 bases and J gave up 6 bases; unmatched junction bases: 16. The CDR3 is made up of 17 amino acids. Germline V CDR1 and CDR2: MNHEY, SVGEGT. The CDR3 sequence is CASMREASWGDPGELFF. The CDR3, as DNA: TGTGCCAGCATGCGGGAGGCAAGCTGGGGCGATCCCGGGGAGCTGTTTTTT.

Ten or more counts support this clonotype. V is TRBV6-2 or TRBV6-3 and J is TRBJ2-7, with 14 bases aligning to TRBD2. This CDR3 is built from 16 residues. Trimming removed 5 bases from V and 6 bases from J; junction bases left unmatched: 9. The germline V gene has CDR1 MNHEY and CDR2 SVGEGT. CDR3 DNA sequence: TGTGCCAGCAGTCGCCGGGGGACTAGCGGGAGACCCGAGCAGTACTTC. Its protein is CASSRRGTSGRPEQYF.

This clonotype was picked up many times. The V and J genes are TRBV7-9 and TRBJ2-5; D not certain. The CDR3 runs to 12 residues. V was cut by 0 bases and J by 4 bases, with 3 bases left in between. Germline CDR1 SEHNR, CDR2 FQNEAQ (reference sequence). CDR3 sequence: CASSLAGETQYF. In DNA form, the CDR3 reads TGTGCCAGCAGCTTAGCAGGAGAGACCCAGTACTTC.

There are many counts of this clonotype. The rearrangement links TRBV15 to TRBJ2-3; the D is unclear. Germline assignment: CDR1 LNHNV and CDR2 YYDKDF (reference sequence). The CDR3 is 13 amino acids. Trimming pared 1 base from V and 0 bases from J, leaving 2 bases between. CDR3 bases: TGTGCCACCAGCAGAGTTAGCACAGATACGCAGTATTTT. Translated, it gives CATSRVSTDTQYF.